The source of this TCR beta chain is a study of response to subunit inactivated influenza vaccine. The germline V gene encodes CDR1 MDHEN and CDR2 SYDVKM. Trimming at V came to 8 bases and at J to 4 bases, leaving 11 bases not matched to a gene. The length of the CDR3 is 16 residues. Regarding this clonotype: Its antigen is undetermined.

The study, taken as a whole, reports: Every seasonal influenza vaccination brings in few new T cells, the authors suggested.

TCRdb reprocessed the RT-PCR reads via MiXCR and lists one record per CDR3 protein. The table records a few hundred thousand distinct CDR3 sequences, about 14% of them present only once. The sequence derives from a man aged 50 to 60 who received an inactivated influenza vaccine. The sequenced sample was PBMCs from blood, obtained 12 days after vaccination. The rearrangement joins TRBV28 to TRBJ2-7, with TRBD2 matching over 13 bases. The CDR3 sequence: CASGLAGEGWRYEQYF. Here the CDR3 DNA reads TGTGCCAGCGGACTAGCGGGAGAGGGGTGGCGTTACGAGCAGTACTTC.